The subject of this entry is one TCR beta chain. Its antigen is still unknown. This sample is drawn from a study of regulatory T cells in long-lasting Graves disease. Study results and limitations: Accuracy was possibly reduced by small sample size. Those with persistent Graves' had less TCR diversity than newly diagnosed patients. Gene preferences differed: TRBV28, TRBJ1-2, TRBJ2-5 in persistent cases. What was studied was peripheral blood only, and not thyroid tissue.

Germline CDR1 is MGHDK and CDR2 is SYGVNS. The CDR3 has 13 amino acids. The V end was cut by 0 bases, the J end by 10 bases, with 12 bases between. HTBI primers from iRepertoire and Arm-PCR of CDR3 regions yielded the TCR beta libraries. MiXCR, run by TCRdb on the multiplex PCR reads, gives a single entry per CDR3 protein. The sample contains a few hundred thousand distinct CDR3 sequences, approximately 23% of which appear only once. Time point noted: persistent/refractory GD, antithyroid drugs over 5 years with positive TRAb. Preparation of the TCR library used RNA extracted from PBMCs. The specimen comprised peripheral blood mononuclear cells (PBMCs), sampled when the disease was refractory, from a patient treated with antithyroid drugs. The chain combines TRBV25-1 with TRBJ2-5; D gene unclear. The TCR originated in a woman aged 35 to 49 with Graves disease. The CDR3 DNA follows: TGTGCCAGCAGTGAATATGTCGCCCGCGGCCAGTACTTC. It yields the protein CASSEYVARGQYF.